This TCR beta chain was retrieved from a study of metastatic and nonmetastatic thyroid tumors. Across the study: Repertoire data that came from the blood and tumor or nodule tissue of malignant and benign thyroid patients were compared.

Study-level findings and limits: The study reportedly found significantly higher TCR beta diversity in malignant thyroid tumors than benign nodules, in blood and tumor.

The table lists this clone with a few counts. Antigen specificity is unknown. Ahead of thyroid surgery, no patient had received treatment of any kind. Authors' data handling: The distant-metastasis classifier for papillary thyroid cancer was built from CDR3 differences across clinicopathological groups. MiXCR reprocessed the PCR reads for TCRdb. TCRdb's processing, not the authors', yielded these V and J calls. This table holds roughly 57,000 clones, around 20% found once. This CDR3 comprises 13 residues. CDR1 and CDR2 (germline): MDHEN, SYDVKM. Germline trimming cut 6 bases from V and 2 bases from J; bases unmatched to any gene: 4.

The chain combines TRBV28 with TRBJ2-7; the match to TRBD2 covers 7 bases. Sequencing was carried out using blood. This TCR was sampled from a female donor with papillary thyroid cancer or a benign thyroid nodule (not recorded which). Some clones in this sample may be carry-over from other donors' samples. CDR3 in DNA: TGTGCCAGCAGAACTAGCGTCCCCTACGAGCAGTACTTC. This translates into CASRTSVPYEQYF.